Included here is one TCR beta chain sequence, with context. This specimen belongs to a study of control samples from healthy donors and cancer patients. The ends lost 2 bases at V and 7 bases at J; junction bases unmatched: 3. CDR3 length: 13 amino acids. The V gene's germline CDR1 is GTSNPN and CDR2 SVGIG (reference sequence). Here immunoSEQ multiplex PCR was the method, and the copy in TCRdb shows in-frame clones only, minus some. The sample carries some 150,000 clones, 91% recorded once. The chain links TRBV30 to TRBJ1-5; 9 bases are a match to TRBD1. Specimen: blood. This receptor was taken from a woman aged 25 to 39 in good health. The CDR3 DNA follows: TGTGCCTGGAGTCTGACAGGGGGGCAGCCCCAGCATTTT. Amino acids: CAWSLTGGQPQHF.